The clone carrying this T cell receptor (beta chain) was recorded a few times. These data come from a study of blood T cell repertoires in COVID-19. Patients of the Seattle cohort, enrolled during active infection, were followed longitudinally. There are 15 residues in the CDR3. The J segment lost 5 bases and the V segment lost 5 bases, leaving 8 bases of the junction unmatched. Germline CDR1 reads MNHEY; CDR2 reads SVGAGI. Only in-frame clones appear in the TCRdb table, and some are missing; sequencing was by immunoSEQ multiplex PCR. This sample has 150,000 to 170,000 clones, with about 85% found just once.

The sequenced sample was peripheral blood. This TCR was sampled from a woman in her fifties or sixties with COVID-19, enrolled during active disease. The rearrangement joins TRBV6-5 to TRBJ2-5; 10 bases are a match to TRBD1. This chain's CDR3 is CASSQPGQGLETQYF. CDR3 sequence (DNA): TGTGCCAGCAGTCAACCGGGACAGGGGTTGGAGACCCAGTACTTC.